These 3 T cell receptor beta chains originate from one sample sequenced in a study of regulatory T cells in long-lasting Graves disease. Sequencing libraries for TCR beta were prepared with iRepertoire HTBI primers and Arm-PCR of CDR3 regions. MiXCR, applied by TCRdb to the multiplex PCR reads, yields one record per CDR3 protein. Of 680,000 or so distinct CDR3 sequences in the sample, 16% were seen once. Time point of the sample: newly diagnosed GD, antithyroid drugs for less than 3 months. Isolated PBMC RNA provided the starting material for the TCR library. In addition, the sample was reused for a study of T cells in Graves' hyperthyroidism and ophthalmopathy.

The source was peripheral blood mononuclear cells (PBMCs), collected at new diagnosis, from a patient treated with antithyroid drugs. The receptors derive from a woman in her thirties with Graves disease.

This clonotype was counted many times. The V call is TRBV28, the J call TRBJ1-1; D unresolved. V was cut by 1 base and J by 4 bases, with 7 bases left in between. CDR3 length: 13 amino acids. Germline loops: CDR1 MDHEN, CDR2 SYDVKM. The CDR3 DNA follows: TGTGCCAGCAGTTTATATTATGCCACTGAAGCTTTCTTT. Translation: CASSLYYATEAFF. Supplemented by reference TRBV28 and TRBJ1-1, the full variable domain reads DVKVTQSSRYLVKRTGEKVFLECVQDMDHENMFWYRQDPGLGLRLIYFSYDVKMKEKGDIPEGYSVSREKKERFSLILESASTNQTSMYLCASSLYYATEAFFGQGTRLTVV.

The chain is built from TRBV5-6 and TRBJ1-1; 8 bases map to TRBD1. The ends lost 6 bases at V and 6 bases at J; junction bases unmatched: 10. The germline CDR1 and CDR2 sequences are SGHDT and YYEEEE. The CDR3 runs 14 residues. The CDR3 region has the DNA TGTGCCAGCACCATGACAGGGGATTTGGCTGAAGCTTTCTTT. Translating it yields CASTMTGDLAEAFF. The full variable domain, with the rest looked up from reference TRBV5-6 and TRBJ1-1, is DAGVTQSPTHLIKTRGQQVTLRCSPKSGHDTVSWYQQALGQGPQFIFQYYEEEERQRGNFPDRFSGHQFPNYSSELNVNALLLGDSALYLCASTMTGDLAEAFFGQGTRLTVV.

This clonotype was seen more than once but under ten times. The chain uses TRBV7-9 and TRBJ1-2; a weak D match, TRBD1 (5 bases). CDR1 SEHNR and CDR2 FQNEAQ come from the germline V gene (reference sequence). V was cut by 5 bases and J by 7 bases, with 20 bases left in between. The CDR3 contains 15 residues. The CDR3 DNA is TGTGCCAGCAGCCTCCGGGACGCGGTCATGGTTGGCTACACCTTC. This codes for CASSLRDAVMVGYTF. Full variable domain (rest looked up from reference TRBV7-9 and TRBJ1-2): DTGVSQNPRHKITKRGQNVTFRCDPISEHNRLYWYRQTLGQGPEFLTYFQNEAQLEKSRLLSDRFSAERPKGSFSTLEIQRTEQGDSAMYLCASSLRDAVMVGYTFGSGTRLTVV.